This is a list of T cell receptor beta chains from one sample in a study of T-cell memory formation after mild COVID-19. TCRdb re-derived calls from the 5' RACE reads in MiXCR, one entry per CDR3 protein. In the table there are a few hundred thousand distinct CDR3 sequences, roughly 15% of which are singletons. The sample was PBMCs or a T cell subset sorted from them (not recorded which). The receptors originated from a man younger than 35 who had mild COVID-19 (a few samples of this study predate the infection). Cell type and time point are not known. Both conserved end residues are part of each CDR3. Each record gives: clone size, CDR3 length, J gene, V gene, D gene, CDR3 protein, CDR3 DNA. The D gene is left open where the match is weak. The listing skips clone size in some rows; elsewhere it reads once, few, many or a size class.

NA | 15 | TRBJ2-5 | TRBV6-6 | TRBD2 | CASSYGGTSLETQYF | TGTGCCAGCAGTTACGGAGGGACTAGCTTGGAGACCCAGTACTTC
NA | 16 | TRBJ2-5 | TRBV5-1 | TRBD2 | CASRTSGGFRQETQYF | TGCGCCAGCAGGACTAGCGGGGGATTCAGACAAGAGACCCAGTACTTC
NA | 14 | TRBJ2-7 | TRBV12-3/TRBV12-4 | NA | CASSLGDSSYEQYF | TGTGCCAGCAGTTTAGGGGACTCCTCCTACGAGCAGTACTTC
few | 16 | TRBJ2-7 | TRBV6-5 | TRBD1 | CASSGTPGTGYHEQYF | TGTGCCAGCAGTGGGACTCCCGGGACAGGTTACCACGAGCAGTACTTC
few | 12 | TRBJ1-4 | TRBV5-1 | NA | CASSSAEEKLFF | TGCGCCAGCAGCTCTGCGGAGGAAAAACTGTTTTTT
NA | 11 | TRBJ2-1 | TRBV12-3/TRBV12-4 | NA | CASSFGGARFF | TGTGCCAGCAGTTTCGGGGGCGCGCGGTTCTTC
few | 16 | TRBJ2-1 | TRBV24-1 | TRBD1 | CATSDFGQGAENEQFF | TGTGCCACCAGTGATTTTGGGCAGGGGGCAGAAAATGAGCAGTTCTTC
few | 14 | TRBJ1-2 | TRBV6-5 | NA | CASSWDPKNYGYTF | TGTGCCAGCAGTTGGGACCCTAAGAACTATGGCTACACCTTC
many | 16 | TRBJ2-1 | TRBV11-2 | TRBD2 | CASSLGSSGGVNEQFF | TGTGCCAGCAGCTTAGGGTCTAGCGGGGGTGTTAATGAGCAGTTCTTC
NA | 14 | TRBJ2-7 | TRBV5-1 | NA | CASRDEGSSYEQYF | TGCGCCAGCAGGGACGAGGGAAGCTCCTACGAGCAGTACTTC
NA | 14 | TRBJ1-1 | TRBV6-5 | NA | CASSYLWGYTEAFF | TGTGCCAGCAGTTATCTGTGGGGGTACACTGAAGCTTTCTTT
few | 17 | TRBJ2-1 | TRBV20-1 | TRBD2 | CSASFGTSGEIGNEQFF | TGCAGTGCTAGTTTTGGGACTAGCGGGGAGATCGGAAATGAGCAGTTCTTC
NA | 13 | TRBJ1-5 | TRBV10-3 | TRBD1 | CATLRAGGQPQHF | TGTGCCACCCTAAGGGCAGGGGGACAGCCCCAGCATTTT
NA | 10 | TRBJ2-1 | TRBV20-1 | NA | CSARREDQFF | TGCAGTGCTAGAAGAGAGGACCAGTTCTTC
NA | 13 | TRBJ2-4 | TRBV11-3 | TRBD2 | CASSPSGGDIQYF | TGTGCCAGCAGCCCTAGCGGGGGGGACATTCAGTACTTC
NA | 14 | TRBJ2-3 | TRBV10-3 | NA | CAISESSSTDTQYF | TGTGCCATCAGTGAGTCGAGTAGCACAGATACGCAGTATTTT
NA | 18 | TRBJ2-3 | TRBV5-6 | TRBD1 | CASSLPVAVDRAADTQYF | TGTGCCAGCAGCTTGCCGGTTGCCGTGGACAGGGCCGCAGATACGCAGTATTTT
NA | 13 | TRBJ1-1 | TRBV12-3/TRBV12-4 | TRBD1 | CASRGQVGTEAFF | TGTGCCAGCCGCGGACAGGTCGGCACTGAAGCTTTCTTT
NA | 13 | TRBJ2-3 | TRBV20-1 | NA | CSAVGGRTDTQYF | TGCAGTGCTGTCGGGGGGCGCACAGATACGCAGTATTTT
NA | 11 | TRBJ1-1 | TRBV5-4 | NA | CASSLAQEAFF | TGTGCCAGCAGCTTGGCGCAGGAAGCTTTCTTT
few | 15 | TRBJ2-1 | TRBV9 | NA | CASSVAGGVYNEQFF | TGTGCCAGCAGCGTAGCCGGCGGGGTTTACAATGAGCAGTTCTTC
NA | 14 | TRBJ2-7 | TRBV29-1 | TRBD2 | CSVAASGGINEQYF | TGCAGCGTTGCGGCTAGCGGGGGTATAAACGAGCAGTACTTC
NA | 15 | TRBJ1-1 | TRBV12-3/TRBV12-4 | NA | CASSSGGGRYTEAFF | TGTGCCAGCAGCTCCGGGGGGGGGAGGTATACTGAAGCTTTCTTT
NA | 11 | TRBJ1-1 | TRBV12-3/TRBV12-4 | NA | CASSTPGTAFF | TGTGCCAGCAGCACACCCGGGACAGCTTTCTTT
many | 13 | TRBJ2-3 | TRBV7-3 | NA | CASSSGPIDTQYF | TGTGCCAGCAGCTCCGGACCCATAGATACGCAGTATTTT
few | 15 | TRBJ2-7 | TRBV7-9 | NA | CASSLGSASLYEQYF | TGTGCCAGCAGCTTAGGATCGGCCAGTCTCTACGAGCAGTACTTC
NA | 15 | TRBJ1-1 | TRBV6-5 | NA | CAVRGVAGVNTEAFF | TGTGCCGTTCGTGGGGTCGCAGGGGTGAACACTGAAGCTTTCTTT
NA | 13 | TRBJ1-2 | TRBV27 | NA | CASSGGEVYGYTF | TGTGCCAGCAGCGGGGGGGAGGTCTATGGCTACACCTTC
NA | 15 | TRBJ1-1 | TRBV15 | TRBD1 | CATSPQGAGGTEAFF | TGTGCCACCAGCCCCCAGGGGGCCGGGGGCACTGAAGCTTTCTTT
NA | 17 | TRBJ2-7 | TRBV7-9 | TRBD2 | CASSPNPTSGGSYEQYF | TGTGCCAGCAGCCCGAATCCGACTAGCGGGGGCTCCTACGAGCAGTACTTC
NA | 13 | TRBJ2-1 | TRBV29-1 | TRBD1 | CSGRGTGVNEQFF | TGCAGCGGGAGGGGGACAGGGGTCAATGAGCAGTTCTTC
NA | 13 | TRBJ1-5 | TRBV5-6 | NA | CASSWAANQPQHF | TGTGCCAGCAGCTGGGCAGCCAATCAGCCCCAGCATTTT
NA | 13 | TRBJ2-5 | TRBV14 | TRBD2 | CASSRGGTETQYF | TGTGCCAGCAGCCGCGGGGGGACAGAGACCCAGTACTTC
few | 15 | TRBJ2-7 | TRBV12-3/TRBV12-4 | TRBD1 | CASSVRDRGSYEQYF | TGTGCCAGCAGTGTCCGGGACAGGGGTTCCTACGAGCAGTACTTC
few | 14 | TRBJ1-5 | TRBV29-1 | NA | CSVAVDGKNQPQHF | TGCAGCGTAGCCGTGGACGGGAAAAATCAGCCCCAGCATTTT
many | 15 | TRBJ1-5 | TRBV5-1 | TRBD1 | CASSPGTGANQPQHF | TGCGCCAGCAGCCCCGGGACAGGAGCTAATCAGCCCCAGCATTTT
few | 16 | TRBJ1-4 | TRBV24-1 | TRBD1 | CATSDSETGGSEKLFF | TGTGCCACCAGTGACTCCGAGACAGGGGGAAGTGAAAAACTGTTTTTT